A single sample is the source of the 20 T cell receptor beta chains below, sequenced in a study of cytomegalovirus exposure and HLA in healthy donors. A multiplex PCR was run with 60 Vbeta primers and 13 Jbeta primers. Libraries were prepared by immunoSEQ multiplex PCR; TCRdb keeps only in-frame clonotypes and omits some of them. The sample consists of 180,000 or so clones, 75% to 90% of them appearing once. Sequenced material: PBMCs. The receptor set was obtained from a man aged 18 to 29 in good health and CMV-seropositive.

V usage is TRBV5-1 and J usage is TRBJ2-7, with 8 bases aligning to TRBD1. The CDR3 is made up of 15 amino acids. J gave up 3 bases and V 3 bases, and 8 bases lay outside the gene matches. The germline V gene encodes CDR1 SGHRS and CDR2 YFSETQ. The CDR3 DNA is TGCGCCAGCAGCTCCCTCCCAGGGGGCAACTACGAGCAGTACTTC. Translating it yields CASSSLPGGNYEQYF.

This clone was seen a single time. This chain uses TRBV19 with TRBJ2-3; 11 nucleotides agree with TRBD2. Germline V gives CDR1 LNHDA, CDR2 SQIVND (reference sequence). V trimming: 5 bases; J trimming: 7 bases; junction bases outside the gene matches: 11. The CDR3 consists of 16 residues. The CDR3 sequence is CASSSSGGPIPYTQYF. The DNA for the CDR3 is TGTGCCAGTAGTTCTAGCGGGGGGCCCATTCCATATACGCAGTATTTT.

CDR3 nucleotide sequence: TGTGCCAGTACCAATAGGGGCGCTGAAGCTTTCTTT. It encodes CASTNRGAEAFF. The chain uses TRBV19 and TRBJ1-1, with a possible D match to TRBD1 (5 bases). Germline V gives CDR1 LNHDA, CDR2 SQIVND (reference sequence). V lost 7 bases, J lost 6 bases, and 12 bases lay in between. The CDR3 consists of 12 residues. The full variable domain, with the rest looked up from reference TRBV19 and TRBJ1-1, is DGGITQSPKYLFRKEGQNVTLSCEQNLNHDAMYWYRQDPGQGLRLIYYSQIVNDFQKGDIAEGYSVSREKKESFPLTVTSAQKNPTAFYLCASTNRGAEAFFGQGTRLTVV.

This chain uses TRBV7-9 with TRBJ1-1; D gene unclear. Germline V lookup: CDR1 SEHNR, CDR2 FQNEAQ (reference sequence). V was pared by 2 bases and J by 3 bases, with 7 bases between. This CDR3 has 13 amino acids. CDR3 in DNA: TGTGCCAGCAGCTTATACATGGACACTGAAGCTTTCTTT. Protein product: CASSLYMDTEAFF.

The sample holds a few counts of this clone. The chain links TRBV4-2 to TRBJ2-5, with 11 positions matching TRBD2. Per germline, CDR1 LGHNA and CDR2 YNFKEQ. Unmatched junction bases numbered 7, after V lost 4 bases and J lost 3 bases. This CDR3 spans 16 amino acids. This CDR3 reads CASSLSRLAGKETQYF. The CDR3, as DNA: TGTGCCAGCAGCCTGTCCCGACTAGCGGGGAAAGAGACCCAGTACTTC.

This clone has a single count. The chain combines TRBV5-1 with TRBJ2-7; D is ambiguous. Looked up from germline, CDR1 is SGHRS and CDR2 is YFSETQ. V was pared by 0 bases and J by 2 bases, with 9 bases between. This CDR3 comprises 14 residues. In DNA, the CDR3 is TGCGCCAGCAGCTTGGATACGCAGGCCTACGAGCAGTACTTC. Translated: CASSLDTQAYEQYF.

The chain combines TRBV29-1 with TRBJ1-2; 11 nucleotides agree with TRBD1. Per germline, CDR1 SQVTM and CDR2 ANQGSEA. The CDR3 totals 14 residues. Unmatched junction bases numbered 6, after V lost 5 bases and J lost 4 bases. The CDR3 nucleotides read TGCAGCGTTTCTACCGGGACAGGGGGCTATGGCTACACCTTC. Its translation is CSVSTGTGGYGYTF.

The rearrangement joins TRBV30 to TRBJ2-4; possible D gene TRBD2, 5 bases. V lost 0 bases, J lost 7 bases, and 13 bases lay in between. The germline gives CDR1 GTSNPN, CDR2 SVGIG (reference sequence). CDR3 size: 14 residues. CDR3 sequence: CAWSVRGSWNIQYF. CDR3 nucleotide sequence: TGTGCCTGGAGTGTACGAGGGAGCTGGAACATTCAGTACTTC.

This rearrangement joins TRBV7-7 to TRBJ2-5; TRBD2 aligns across 11 bases. V shed 5 bases and J 3 bases; nucleotides not matched to a gene: 5. The germline gives CDR1 SSHAT, CDR2 FNYEAQ (reference sequence). The CDR3 is 15 residues long. CDR3 sequence: CASSPLAGGEETQYF. The CDR3 DNA sequence: TGTGCCAGCAGCCCCCTAGCGGGGGGAGAAGAGACCCAGTACTTC. Using reference TRBV7-7 and TRBJ2-5 for the parts outside the CDR3, the full variable domain is GAGVSQSPRYKVTKRGQDVTLRCDPISSHATLYWYQQALGQGPEFLTYFNYEAQPDKSGLPSDRFSAERPEGSISTLTIQRTEQRDSAMYRCASSPLAGGEETQYFGPGTRLLVL.

This chain links TRBV4-2 with TRBJ1-5; D gene ambiguous. Germline lookup yields CDR1 LGHNA and CDR2 YNFKEQ. Between the trimmed V and J ends, which lost 3 bases and 6 bases, there was a span of 6 bases. This CDR3 spans 12 amino acids. DNA for the CDR3: TGTGCCAGCAGCCAGGAGGGTCAGCCCCAGCATTTT. This gives the protein CASSQEGQPQHF.

The V call is TRBV4-3, the J call TRBJ2-2; the match to TRBD1 covers 11 bases. Germline V lookup: CDR1 LGHNA, CDR2 YSLEER. This CDR3 has 18 residues. J was trimmed by 0 bases and V by 0 bases; bases with no gene match: 3. The CDR3 is CASSQDPGQGANTGELFF. The DNA for the CDR3 is TGCGCCAGCAGCCAAGATCCGGGACAGGGGGCGAACACCGGGGAGCTGTTTTTT.

This rearrangement joins TRBV6-5 to TRBJ2-3; no reliable D call. Germline CDR1 is MNHEY and CDR2 is SVGAGI. V was pared by 0 bases and J by 3 bases, with 7 bases between. This CDR3 is built from 14 residues. The CDR3 reads CASSYSQTTDTQYF. CDR3 nucleotides: TGTGCCAGCAGTTACTCCCAGACTACAGATACGCAGTATTTT.

J is TRBJ2-7 and V is TRBV5-5; 7 bases align to TRBD1. The CDR3 sequence is 15 residues long. After removal of 5 bases from V and 2 bases from J, the junction contained 10 bases not matched to a gene. Germline lookup yields CDR1 SGHKS and CDR2 YYEKEE (reference sequence). The CDR3 nucleotides are TGTGCCAGCAGACAGGGACAGCATTCAACCTACGAGCAGTACTTC. Encoded protein: CASRQGQHSTYEQYF. Supplemented by reference TRBV5-5 and TRBJ2-7, the full variable domain reads DAGVTQSPTHLIKTRGQQVTLRCSPISGHKSVSWYQQVLGQGPQFIFQYYEKEERGRGNFPDRFSARQFPNYSSELNVNALLLGDSALYLCASRQGQHSTYEQYFGPGTRLTVT.

This clone was counted once. In nucleotides, the CDR3 is TGTGCCAGCAGCTTAAACAACAATGAGCAGTTCTTC. As protein: CASSLNNNEQFF. The J gene is TRBJ2-1, the V gene TRBV7-9; D remains unclear. V lost 2 bases, J lost 5 bases, and 4 bases lay in between. The CDR3 contains 12 residues. Germline CDR1 is SEHNR and CDR2 is FQNEAQ (reference sequence).

Comment on this clone: The sample has other DNA sequences that encode this CDR3 too. The chain has TRBV5-6 and TRBJ2-1; TRBD2 aligns across 9 bases. This CDR3 has 18 residues. V was pared by 0 bases and J by 1 base, with 8 bases of the junction left unmatched. Germline values: CDR1 SGHDT, CDR2 YYEEEE. The CDR3 DNA reads TGTGCCAGCAGCTTGGTACCCGCGCGGGGGGGTTCCTACAATGAGCAGTTCTTC. Translation gives CASSLVPARGGSYNEQFF.

The V and J genes are TRBV7-2 and TRBJ2-7; tentative D call: TRBD2 (6 bases). Trimming cost V 2 bases and J 2 bases, with 19 bases left between them. The germline gives CDR1 SGHTA, CDR2 FQGNSA. This CDR3 contains 17 residues. As DNA, the CDR3 is TGTGCCAGCAGCTTAAAAGCGGGTTCAGAGGACCCCTACGAGCAGTACTTC. Translation: CASSLKAGSEDPYEQYF.

This clone occurred once. This chain links TRBV29-1 with TRBJ1-1; 9 nucleotides align to TRBD1. The CDR3 spans 13 residues. V shed 7 bases, J shed 5 bases, and the junction held 8 bases outside the gene matches. Germline V gene data show CDR1 as SQVTM and CDR2 as ANQGSEA. DNA of the CDR3: TGCAGCGGGCTGGGACAGGGTGAAACTGAAGCTTTCTTT. Residues: CSGLGQGETEAFF.

The chain couples TRBV4-1 to TRBJ1-1, with TRBD1 identical over 9 bases. In germline, CDR1 is MGHRA, CDR2 YSYEKL. The V segment lost 0 bases and the J segment 5 bases; nucleotides outside the gene matches: 4. The CDR3 contains 15 residues. CDR3 DNA sequence: TGCGCCAGCAGCCAAGAGGGACAGGGTATAACTGAAGCTTTCTTT. Translating gives CASSQEGQGITEAFF.

The chain uses TRBV5-4 and TRBJ2-5, with unresolved D. Trimming left V 4 bases short and J 3 bases short, with 16 bases between. Germline CDR1 is SGHNT and CDR2 is YYREEE (reference sequence). The CDR3 contains 15 residues. The CDR3, as DNA: TGTGCCAGCAGCCAGACATTTACCCGTGAAGAGACCCAGTACTTC. It specifies CASSQTFTREETQYF.

This clone occurred a few times. V is TRBV6-6 and J is TRBJ1-4; D uncertain. CDR1 is MNHNY, CDR2 SVGAGI, per germline (reference sequence). V lost 2 bases and J 4 bases, leaving 11 bases between the germline ends. The CDR3 sequence is 15 residues long. The CDR3 reads CASSYRERYNEKLFF. The CDR3, as DNA: TGTGCCAGCAGTTACCGGGAACGTTATAATGAAAAACTGTTTTTT.